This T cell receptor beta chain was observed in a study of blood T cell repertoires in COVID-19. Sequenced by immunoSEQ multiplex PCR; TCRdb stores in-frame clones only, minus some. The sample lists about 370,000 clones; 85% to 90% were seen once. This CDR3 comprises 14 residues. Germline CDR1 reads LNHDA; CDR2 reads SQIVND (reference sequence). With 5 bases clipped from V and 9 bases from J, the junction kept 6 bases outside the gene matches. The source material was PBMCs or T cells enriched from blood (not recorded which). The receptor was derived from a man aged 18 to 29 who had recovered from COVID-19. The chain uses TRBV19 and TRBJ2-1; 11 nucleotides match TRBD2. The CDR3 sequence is CASSLSGRAAEQFF. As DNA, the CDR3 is TGTGCCAGTAGTCTTAGCGGGAGGGCCGCTGAGCAGTTCTTC.